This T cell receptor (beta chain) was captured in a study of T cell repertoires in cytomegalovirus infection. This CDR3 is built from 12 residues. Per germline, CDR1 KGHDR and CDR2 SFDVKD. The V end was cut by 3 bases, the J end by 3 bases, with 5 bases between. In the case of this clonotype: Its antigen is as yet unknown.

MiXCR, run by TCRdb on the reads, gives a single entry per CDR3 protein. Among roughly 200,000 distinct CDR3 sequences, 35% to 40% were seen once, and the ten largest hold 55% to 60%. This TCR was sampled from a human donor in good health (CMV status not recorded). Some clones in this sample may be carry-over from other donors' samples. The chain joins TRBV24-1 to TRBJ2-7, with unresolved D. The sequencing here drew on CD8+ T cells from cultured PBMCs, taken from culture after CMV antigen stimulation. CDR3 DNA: TGTGCCACCAGTGATCGCGACTACGAGCAGTACTTC. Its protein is CATSDRDYEQYF.